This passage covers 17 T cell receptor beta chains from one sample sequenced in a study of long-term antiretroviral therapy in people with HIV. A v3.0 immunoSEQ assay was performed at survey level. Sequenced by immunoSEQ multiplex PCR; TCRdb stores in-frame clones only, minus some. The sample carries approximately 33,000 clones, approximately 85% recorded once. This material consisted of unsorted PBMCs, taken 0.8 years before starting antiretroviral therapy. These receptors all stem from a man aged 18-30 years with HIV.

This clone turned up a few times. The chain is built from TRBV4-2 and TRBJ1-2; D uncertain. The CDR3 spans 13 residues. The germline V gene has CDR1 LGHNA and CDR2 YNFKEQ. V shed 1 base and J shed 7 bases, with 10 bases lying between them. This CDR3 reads CASSQAREGGYTF. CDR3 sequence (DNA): TGTGCCAGCAGCCAAGCTAGGGAAGGTGGCTACACCTTC.

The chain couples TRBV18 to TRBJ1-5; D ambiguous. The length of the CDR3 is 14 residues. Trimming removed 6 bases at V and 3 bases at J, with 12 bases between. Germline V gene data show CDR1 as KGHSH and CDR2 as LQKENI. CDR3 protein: CASSPVIDNQPQHF. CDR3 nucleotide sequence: TGTGCCAGCTCTCCAGTAATCGACAATCAGCCCCAGCATTTT.

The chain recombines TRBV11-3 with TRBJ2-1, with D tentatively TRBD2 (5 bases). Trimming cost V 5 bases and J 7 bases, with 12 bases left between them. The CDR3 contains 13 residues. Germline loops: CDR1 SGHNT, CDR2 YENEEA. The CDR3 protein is CASSSLALNEQFF. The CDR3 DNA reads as TGTGCCAGCAGCAGTCTAGCCTTAAATGAGCAGTTCTTC. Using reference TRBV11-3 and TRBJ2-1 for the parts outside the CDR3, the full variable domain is EAGVVQSPRYKIIEKKQPVAFWCNPISGHNTLYWYLQNLGQGPELLIRYENEEAVDDSQLPKDRFSAERLKGVDSTLKIQPAELGDSAVYLCASSSLALNEQFFGPGTRLTVL.

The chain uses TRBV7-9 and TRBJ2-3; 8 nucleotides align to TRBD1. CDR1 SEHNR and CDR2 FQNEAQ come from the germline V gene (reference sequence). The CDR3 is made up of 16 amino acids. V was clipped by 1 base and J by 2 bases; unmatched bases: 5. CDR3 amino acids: CASSLVPRGPTDTQYF. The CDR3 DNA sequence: TGTGCCAGCAGCTTAGTGCCCAGGGGGCCCACAGATACGCAGTATTTT.

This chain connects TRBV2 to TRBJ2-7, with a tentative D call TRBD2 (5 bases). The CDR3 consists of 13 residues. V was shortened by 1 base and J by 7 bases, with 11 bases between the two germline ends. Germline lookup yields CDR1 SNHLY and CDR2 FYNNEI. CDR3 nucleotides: TGTGCCAGCAGTGAAGACGGGGTCTGGGAGCAGTACTTC. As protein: CASSEDGVWEQYF. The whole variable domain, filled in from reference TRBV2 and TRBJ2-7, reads EPEVTQTPSHQVTQMGQEVILRCVPISNHLYFYWYRQILGQKVEFLVSFYNNEISEKSEIFDDQFSVERPDGSNFTLKIRSTKLEDSAMYFCASSEDGVWEQYFGPGTRLTVT.

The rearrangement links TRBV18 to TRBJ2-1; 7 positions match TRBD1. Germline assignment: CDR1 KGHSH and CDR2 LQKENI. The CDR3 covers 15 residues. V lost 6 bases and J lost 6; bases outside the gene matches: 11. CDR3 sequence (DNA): TGTGCCAGCTCGTCCGACAGGGAGAGAAGCAATGAGCAGTTCTTC. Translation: CASSSDRERSNEQFF. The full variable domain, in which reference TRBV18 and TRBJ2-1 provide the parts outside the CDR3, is NAGVMQNPRHLVRRRGQEARLRCSPMKGHSHVYWYRQLPEEGLKFMVYLQKENIIDESGMPKERFSAEFPKEGPSILRIQQVVRGDSAAYFCASSSDRERSNEQFFGPGTRLTVL.

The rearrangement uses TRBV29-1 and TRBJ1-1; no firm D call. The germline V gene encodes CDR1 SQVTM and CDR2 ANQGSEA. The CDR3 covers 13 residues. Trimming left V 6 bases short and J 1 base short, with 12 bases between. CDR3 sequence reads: CSVSQQPNTEAFF. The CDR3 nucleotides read TGCAGCGTATCACAACAACCGAACACTGAAGCTTTCTTT.

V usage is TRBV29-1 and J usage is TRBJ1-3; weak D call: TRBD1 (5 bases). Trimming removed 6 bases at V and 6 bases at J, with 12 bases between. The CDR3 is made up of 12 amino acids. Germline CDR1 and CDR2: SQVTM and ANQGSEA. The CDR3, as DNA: TGCAGCGTGAGTGGGGGTCCAAACACCATATATTTT. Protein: CSVSGGPNTIYF.

The CDR3 protein is CASSGGDPPLTEAFF. For the CDR3, the DNA is TGTGCCAGTAGTGGGGGGGATCCCCCCCTCACTGAAGCTTTCTTT. The V gene is TRBV19, the J gene TRBJ1-1, with a tentative D call TRBD1 (5 bases). This CDR3 region has 15 residues. Germline CDR1 reads LNHDA; CDR2 reads SQIVND (reference sequence). Deletions cut 5 bases from V and 4 bases from J, with 17 bases between.

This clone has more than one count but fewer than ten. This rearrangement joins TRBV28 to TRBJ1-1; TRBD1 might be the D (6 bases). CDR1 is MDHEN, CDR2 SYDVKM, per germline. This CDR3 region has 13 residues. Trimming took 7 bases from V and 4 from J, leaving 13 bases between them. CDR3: CASTPQGSTEAFF. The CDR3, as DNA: TGTGCCAGCACCCCTCAGGGGTCCACTGAAGCTTTCTTT. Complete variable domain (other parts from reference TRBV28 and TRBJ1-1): DVKVTQSSRYLVKRTGEKVFLECVQDMDHENMFWYRQDPGLGLRLIYFSYDVKMKEKGDIPEGYSVSREKKERFSLILESASTNQTSMYLCASTPQGSTEAFFGQGTRLTVV.

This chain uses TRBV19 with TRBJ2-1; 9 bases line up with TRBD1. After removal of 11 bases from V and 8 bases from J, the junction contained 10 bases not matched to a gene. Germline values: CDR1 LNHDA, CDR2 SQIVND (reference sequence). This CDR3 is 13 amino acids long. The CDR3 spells CACNRGRRDEQFF. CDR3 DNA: TGTGCCTGCAACAGGGGGCGTCGCGATGAGCAGTTCTTC.

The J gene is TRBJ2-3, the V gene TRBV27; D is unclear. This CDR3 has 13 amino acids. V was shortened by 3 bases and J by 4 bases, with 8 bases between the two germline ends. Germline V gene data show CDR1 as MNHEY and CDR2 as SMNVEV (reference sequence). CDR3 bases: TGTGCCAGCAGTTTCGCATACTCAGATACGCAGTATTTT. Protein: CASSFAYSDTQYF.

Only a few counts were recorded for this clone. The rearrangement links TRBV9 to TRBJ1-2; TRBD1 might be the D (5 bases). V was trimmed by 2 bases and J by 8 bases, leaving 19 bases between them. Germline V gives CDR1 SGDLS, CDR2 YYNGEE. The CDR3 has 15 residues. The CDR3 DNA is TGTGCCAGCAGCGTCTCACAGGTTGAGACTATCGGCTACACCTTC. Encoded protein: CASSVSQVETIGYTF. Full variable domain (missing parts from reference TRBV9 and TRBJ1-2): DSGVTQTPKHLITATGQRVTLRCSPRSGDLSVYWYQQSLDQGLQFLIQYYNGEERAKGNILERFSAQQFPDLHSELNLSSLELGDSALYFCASSVSQVETIGYTFGSGTRLTVV.

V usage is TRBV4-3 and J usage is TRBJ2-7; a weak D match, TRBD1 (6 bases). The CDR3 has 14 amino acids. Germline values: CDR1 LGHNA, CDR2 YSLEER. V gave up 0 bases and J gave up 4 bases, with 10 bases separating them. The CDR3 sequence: CASSQDVQGYEQYF. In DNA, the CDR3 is TGCGCCAGCAGCCAAGATGTACAGGGTTACGAGCAGTACTTC.

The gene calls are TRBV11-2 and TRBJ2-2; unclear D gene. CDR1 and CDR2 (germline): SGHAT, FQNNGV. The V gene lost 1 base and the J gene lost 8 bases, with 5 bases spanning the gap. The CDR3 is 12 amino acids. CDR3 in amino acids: CASSLGPGELFF. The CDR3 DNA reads TGTGCCAGCAGCTTAGGTCCGGGGGAGCTGTTTTTT.

CDR3 sequence (DNA): TGTGCCAGTAGTTTCGCAGGGGTAGATACGCAGTATTTT. Its protein product is CASSFAGVDTQYF. The genes are TRBV19 and TRBJ2-3; TRBD1 might be the D (6 bases). CDR3 length: 13 residues. Germline V gene lookup returns CDR1 LNHDA and CDR2 SQIVND (reference sequence). The V end was cut by 5 bases, the J end by 5 bases, with 11 bases between.

The CDR3 is CASSYRQETQYF. The CDR3 nucleotides are TGTGCCAGCAGTTACAGGCAAGAGACCCAGTACTTC. This chain connects TRBV6-5 to TRBJ2-5, with D uncertain. Germline lookup yields CDR1 MNHEY and CDR2 SVGAGI. This CDR3 region has 12 residues. Trimming took 2 bases from V and 2 from J, leaving 3 bases between them.